The entry below gives a single T cell receptor (beta chain) sequence along with its context. Ten or more counts support this clonotype. Its antigen is unknown. The input lacks base qualities; no much larger clone sits a single base away. These data come from a study of neurological immune-mediated disorders (dated 2019 in TCRdb). For the wider study: Of the 35 or so multiple sclerosis patients, 31 had relapsing-remitting MS and 3 had secondary progressive MS. Peripheral blood TCR-beta repertoires from patients with HTLV-I-associated myelopathy (HAM/TSP), patients with multiple sclerosis, and healthy controls were compared in the study using UMI-based sequencing. The approximately 110 TCR-beta libraries included longitudinal samples, technical triplicates and paired sorted CD4+ and CD8+ T-cell subsets alongside PBMC samples. Longitudinal HAM/TSP and healthy donors had 3 time-points each (about 3-45 month intervals). The cohort included some 70 subjects: roughly 14 with HAM/TSP, about 35 with multiple sclerosis, and around 20 healthy controls. Findings and caveats that apply to the study as a whole: TCR clonal expansion was highest in HAM/TSP patients and lowest in MS patients, with MS patients falling below even healthy controls. No association of the MS cluster with clinical or MRI features was observed, and the need for larger cohorts was stated by the authors. Repertoires from 18 of 34 MS patients were grouped by phylogenetic analysis into a cluster of related CDR3 sequences, suggesting a possible repertoire-level signature. No identical CDR3 amino acid sequences were shared among expanded clones across subjects, suggesting private TCR-beta repertoires in all groups.

From a lookup of the germline V gene, CDR1 and CDR2 are SGDLS and YYNGEE. V gives up 2 bases and J gives up 5 bases, and the segment between their germline ends measures 4 bases. Including cysteine and phenylalanine, the CDR3 has 11 amino acids. The retained sequence is limited to the CDR3, 33 bases, with the frame set at the first base. cDNA was synthesized by template-switch 5'RACE using a primer carrying a 10-nucleotide random unique molecular identifier by which each TCR transcript was tagged. Over 180 million TCR-beta sequences, covering 15-18 subjects, were produced in each sequencing run. Total RNA was extracted with the RNeasy kit. Using the KAPA Real-time Library Amplification kit, TCR-beta VDJ regions were amplified with primers for the TCR constant region and the 5'RACE anchor. Sample indexes and Illumina adaptors were added in a first PCR, and a second PCR then increased library yield. The roughly 650 bp TCR product was size-selected on a 2% E-gel SizeSelection system after Ampure bead purification. Before pooling, library quality was assessed on a Bioanalyzer, concentration was determined with Qubit, and library quantification was performed with the Kapa Library Quantification kit. Libraries were sequenced paired-end 2 x 150 bp on an Illumina HiSeq 2500. To increase sequence diversity, about 25-31% phiX was spiked into each library pool. The paper's processing steps were these. Quality-filtered reads were processed with the UMI-based MiGEC pipeline, which removed over 75% of raw TCR sequences during error correction. IMGT germline references were used for aligning VDJ genes, and each clonotype was defined as a unique CDR3 amino acid sequence together with its V-J genes. VDJtools evaluated clonal expansion, Shannon diversity and CDR3 relatedness (CalcPairwiseDistances, ClusterSamples); CLCbio workbench built phylogenetic trees. Expanded clones were defined as having at least 8 unique UMIs, based on coefficient-of-variation modelling across technical triplicates. Starting from the raw public reads, TCRdb applied fastp trimming at Q25, assembled clones with MiXCR and retained in-frame beta chains. Rows with a matching CDR3 protein are joined into one entry that keeps the most common DNA and genes. It is TCRdb's table, rather than the study itself, that gives the V and J calls and clone size. The sample yields approximately 37,000 distinct CDR3 sequences; about 3.3% were counted once. The biggest ten clones account for more than 7.5% of the sample.

The meaning of the sample's time point label: longitudinal time-point 1 (baseline). For the unsorted PBMC libraries, 2 million PBMCs were stored in RNAlater at -80 degrees C until RNA extraction and were used to generate the libraries. The multiple sclerosis patients were enrolled in a US clinical protocol that used magnetic resonance imaging to evaluate disease progression. Peripheral blood was subjected to Ficoll-Hypaque density gradient centrifugation to isolate PBMCs, which were then cryopreserved in liquid nitrogen. The sequencing sample was made of PBMCs. The receptor was derived from a woman aged 60-70 years with multiple sclerosis. The chain uses TRBV9 and TRBJ1-2, with the D gene call left open. The CDR3 in this case is CASSVGYGYTF. The bases are TGTGCCAGCAGCGTGGGGTATGGCTACACCTTC.